This entry lists 5 T cell receptor beta chains sequenced from one sample in a study of regulatory T cells in long-lasting Graves disease. Described time point: newly diagnosed GD, antithyroid drugs for less than 3 months. Making the TCR library involved RNA that had been extracted from PBMCs. Building of the TCR beta libraries involved iRepertoire HTBI primers and Arm-PCR of CDR3 regions. TCRdb re-analysed the multiplex PCR reads in MiXCR, keeping a single row per CDR3 protein. The data contain hundreds of thousands of distinct CDR3 sequences, over 15% of them seen just once; the ten biggest clones take up about 32%. This sample also appeared in a second study, on T cells in Graves' hyperthyroidism and ophthalmopathy.

Sequences were derived from peripheral blood mononuclear cells (PBMCs), sampled at new diagnosis, from a patient treated with antithyroid drugs. Source of these receptors: a man in his forties with Graves disease.

A remark on this clonotype: A far bigger clonotype differs at one base, so this is likely a read error. The chain recombines TRBV20-1 with TRBJ2-1; D is unclear. Germline CDR1 is DFQATT and CDR2 is SNEGSKA (reference sequence). The CDR3 sequence is 13 residues long. Between the trimmed V and J ends, which lost 3 bases and 10 bases, there was a span of 16 bases. DNA for the CDR3: TGCAGTGCTAGGGATGGAGAGACCTACGAGCAGTTCTTC. Its translation: CSARDGETYEQFF.

This clonotype was found a few times. This rearrangement joins TRBV7-9 to TRBJ2-5; possible D gene TRBD1, 7 bases. This CDR3 has 15 amino acids. The ends were cut back, 10 bases at V and 4 bases at J, with 22 bases in the middle. In germline, CDR1 is SEHNR, CDR2 FQNEAQ (reference sequence). The CDR3 reads CATPPEGASGETQYF. In nucleotides, the CDR3 is TGTGCCACCCCGCCGGAGGGGGCTTCTGGAGAGACCCAGTACTTC.

In this sample, this clonotype turned up many times. The chain combines TRBV7-2 with TRBJ2-7, with 11 bases matching TRBD2. Germline lookup yields CDR1 SGHTA and CDR2 FQGNSA. V gave up 3 bases and J gave up 5 bases; unmatched junction bases: 6. The CDR3 covers 15 residues. The CDR3 protein is CASSFRSGGDHEQYF. The DNA of the CDR3 is TGTGCCAGCAGCTTCCGTAGCGGGGGGGACCACGAGCAGTACTTC. Complete variable domain (other parts from reference TRBV7-2 and TRBJ2-7): GAGVSQSPSNKVTEKGKDVELRCDPISGHTALYWYRQSLGQGLEFLIYFQGNSAPDKSGLPSDRFSAERTGGSVSTLTIQRTQQEDSAVYLCASSFRSGGDHEQYFGPGTRLTVT.

There are many counts of this clonotype. The rearrangement uses TRBV7-8 and TRBJ2-2, with a tentative D call TRBD2 (5 bases). The CDR3 runs to 14 residues. Trimming pared 6 bases from V and 4 bases from J, leaving 12 bases between. The germline gives CDR1 SGHVS, CDR2 FQNEAQ. DNA of the CDR3: TGTGCCAGCAGGCCGAGGGCGGGCACCGGGGAGCTGTTTTTT. Translation: CASRPRAGTGELFF.

Ten or more counts support this clonotype. This chain uses TRBV5-1 with TRBJ2-1; no definite D call. CDR1 and CDR2 (germline): SGHRS, YFSETQ. This CDR3 is built from 15 residues. V lost 6 bases and J 4 bases, leaving 17 bases between the germline ends. The DNA for the CDR3 is TGCGCCAGCACTTCATCGGGTTCCCTTTACAATGAGCAGTTCTTC. This translates into CASTSSGSLYNEQFF.